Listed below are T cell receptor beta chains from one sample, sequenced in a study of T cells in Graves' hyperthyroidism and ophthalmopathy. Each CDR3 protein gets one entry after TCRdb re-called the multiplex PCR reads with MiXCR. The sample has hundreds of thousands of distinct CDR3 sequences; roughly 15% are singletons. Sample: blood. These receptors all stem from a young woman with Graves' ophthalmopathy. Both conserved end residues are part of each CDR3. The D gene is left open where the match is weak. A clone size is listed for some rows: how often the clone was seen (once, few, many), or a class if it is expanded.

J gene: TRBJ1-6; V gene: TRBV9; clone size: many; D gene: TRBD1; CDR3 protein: CASSEGAGNSPLHF; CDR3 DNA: TGTGCCAGCAGCGAGGGGGCCGGTAATTCACCCCTCCACTTT
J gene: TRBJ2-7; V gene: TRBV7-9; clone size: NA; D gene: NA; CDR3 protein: CASSLGLGDEQYF; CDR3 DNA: TGTGCCAGCAGCTTAGGACTAGGGGACGAGCAGTACTTC
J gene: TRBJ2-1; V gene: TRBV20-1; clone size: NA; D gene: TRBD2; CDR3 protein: CSASDTSGRYEQFF; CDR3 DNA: TGCAGTGCTAGTGACACTAGCGGGAGGTATGAGCAGTTCTTC
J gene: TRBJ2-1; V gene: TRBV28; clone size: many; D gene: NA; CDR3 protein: CASSFAPYNEQFF; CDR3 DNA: TGTGCCAGCAGTTTCGCACCCTACAATGAGCAGTTCTTC
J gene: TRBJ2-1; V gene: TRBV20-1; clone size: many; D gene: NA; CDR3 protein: CSARERVAEYNEQFF; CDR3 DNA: TGCAGTGCTAGAGAGAGGGTAGCGGAATACAATGAGCAGTTCTTC
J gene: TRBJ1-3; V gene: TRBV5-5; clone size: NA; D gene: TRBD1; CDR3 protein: CASSFGGTGVGNTIYF; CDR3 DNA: TGTGCCAGCAGCTTCGGGGGGACAGGGGTTGGAAACACCATATATTTT
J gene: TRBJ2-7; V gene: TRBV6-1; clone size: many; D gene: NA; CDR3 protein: CASRYRDGGIGSEQYF; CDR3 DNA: TGTGCCAGCCGCTACAGGGACGGAGGAATTGGGAGCGAGCAGTACTTC
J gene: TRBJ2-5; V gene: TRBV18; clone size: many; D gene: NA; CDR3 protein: CASSPPEQTQYF; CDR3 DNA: TGTGCCAGCTCACCACCGGAGCAGACCCAGTACTTC
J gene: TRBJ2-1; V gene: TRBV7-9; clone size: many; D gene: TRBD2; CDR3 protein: CASSDLSGIYNEQFF; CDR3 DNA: TGTGCCAGCAGCGACCTGAGCGGGATTTACAATGAGCAGTTCTTC
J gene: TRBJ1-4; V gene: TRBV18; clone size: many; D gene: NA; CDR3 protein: CASSLTSDSEKLFF; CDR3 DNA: TGTGCCAGCTCACTTACCTCCGACAGCGAAAAACTGTTTTTT
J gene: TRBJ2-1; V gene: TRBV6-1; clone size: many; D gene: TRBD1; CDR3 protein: CASRRQGNNEQFF; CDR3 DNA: TGTGCCAGCAGAAGACAGGGAAACAATGAGCAGTTCTTC
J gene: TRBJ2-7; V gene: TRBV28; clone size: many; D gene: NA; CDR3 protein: CASSSPVRSIIDEQYF; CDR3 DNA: TGTGCCAGCAGTTCCCCGGTACGATCCATTATCGACGAGCAGTACTTC
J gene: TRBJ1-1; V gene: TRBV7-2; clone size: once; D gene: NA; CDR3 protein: CASSVRSGGNTEAFF; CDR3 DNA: TGTGCCAGCAGCGTCCGAAGCGGGGGGAACACTGAAGCTTTCTTT
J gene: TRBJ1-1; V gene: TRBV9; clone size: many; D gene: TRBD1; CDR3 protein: CASSVADRATAEAFF; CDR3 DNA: TGTGCCAGCAGCGTCGCCGACAGGGCTACCGCTGAAGCTTTCTTT
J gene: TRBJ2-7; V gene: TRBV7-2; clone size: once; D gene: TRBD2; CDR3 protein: CASSSTSGPSYEQYF; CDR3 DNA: TGTGCCAGCAGCTCCACTAGCGGTCCCTCCTACGAGCAGTACTTC
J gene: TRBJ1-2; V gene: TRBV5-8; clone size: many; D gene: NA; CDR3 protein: CASSLEGNYGYTF; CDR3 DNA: TGTGCCAGCAGCTTGGAAGGGAACTATGGCTACACCTTC
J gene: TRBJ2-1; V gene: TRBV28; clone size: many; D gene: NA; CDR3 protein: CASEATVAESYNEQFF; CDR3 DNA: TGTGCCAGCGAGGCGACGGTAGCGGAATCCTACAATGAGCAGTTCTTC
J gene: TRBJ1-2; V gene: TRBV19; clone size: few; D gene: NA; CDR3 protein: CASSRGDPTAYGYTF; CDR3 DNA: TGTGCCAGTAGCCGGGGGGACCCAACGGCCTATGGCTACACCTTC
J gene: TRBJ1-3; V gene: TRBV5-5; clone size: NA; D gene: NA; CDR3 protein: CASSSPGWASGNTIYF; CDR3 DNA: TGTGCCAGCAGCTCCCCAGGTTGGGCATCTGGAAACACCATATATTTT
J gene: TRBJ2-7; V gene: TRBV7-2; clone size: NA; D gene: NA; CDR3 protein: CASNFGDRIHEQYF; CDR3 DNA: TGTGCCAGCAACTTCGGAGACAGGATCCACGAGCAGTACTTC
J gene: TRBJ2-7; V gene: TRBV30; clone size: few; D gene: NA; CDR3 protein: CAWSVGGEFEQYF; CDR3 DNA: TGTGCCTGGAGTGTAGGCGGGGAGTTCGAGCAGTACTTC
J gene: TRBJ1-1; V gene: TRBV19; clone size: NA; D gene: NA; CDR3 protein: CASSINQGLNTEAFF; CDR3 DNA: TGTGCCAGTAGTATAAATCAGGGCCTGAACACTGAAGCTTTCTTT
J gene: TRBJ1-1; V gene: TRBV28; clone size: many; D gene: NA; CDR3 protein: CASKTGTFRTEAFF; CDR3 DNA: TGTGCCAGCAAAACCGGGACCTTTCGCACTGAAGCTTTCTTT
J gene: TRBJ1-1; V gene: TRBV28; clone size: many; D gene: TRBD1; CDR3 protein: CASSYGTVNTEAFF; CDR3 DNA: TGTGCCAGCAGTTACGGGACAGTGAACACTGAAGCTTTCTTT
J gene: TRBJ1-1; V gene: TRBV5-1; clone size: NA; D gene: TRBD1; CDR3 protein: CASSSQGANTEAFF; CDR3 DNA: TGCGCCAGCAGCTCGCAGGGGGCGAACACTGAAGCTTTCTTT
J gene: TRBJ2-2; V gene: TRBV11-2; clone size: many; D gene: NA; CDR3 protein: CASSLDAGSTGELFF; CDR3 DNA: TGTGCCAGCAGCTTAGACGCCGGTAGCACCGGGGAGCTGTTTTTT
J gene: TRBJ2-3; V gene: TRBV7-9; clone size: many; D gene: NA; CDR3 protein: CASSPLRGVSDTQYF; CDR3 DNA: TGTGCCAGCAGCCCCCTCAGGGGGGTGTCAGATACGCAGTATTTT
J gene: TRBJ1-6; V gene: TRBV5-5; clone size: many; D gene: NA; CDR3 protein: CASSRAGNSPLHF; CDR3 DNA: TGTGCCAGCAGCCGGGCGGGGAATTCACCCCTCCACTTT
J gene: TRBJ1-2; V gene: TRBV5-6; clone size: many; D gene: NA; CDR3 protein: CASSLKNLYGYTF; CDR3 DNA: TGTGCCAGCAGCTTAAAGAATCTCTATGGCTACACCTTC
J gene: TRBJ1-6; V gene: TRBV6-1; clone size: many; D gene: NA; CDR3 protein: CASSQGIHNSPLHF; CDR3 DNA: TGTGCCAGCAGCCAGGGTATCCATAATTCACCCCTCCACTTT
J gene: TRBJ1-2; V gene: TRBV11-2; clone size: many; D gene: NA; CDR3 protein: CASSLDPGAPGYTF; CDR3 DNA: TGTGCCAGCAGCTTAGATCCGGGGGCGCCTGGCTACACCTTC